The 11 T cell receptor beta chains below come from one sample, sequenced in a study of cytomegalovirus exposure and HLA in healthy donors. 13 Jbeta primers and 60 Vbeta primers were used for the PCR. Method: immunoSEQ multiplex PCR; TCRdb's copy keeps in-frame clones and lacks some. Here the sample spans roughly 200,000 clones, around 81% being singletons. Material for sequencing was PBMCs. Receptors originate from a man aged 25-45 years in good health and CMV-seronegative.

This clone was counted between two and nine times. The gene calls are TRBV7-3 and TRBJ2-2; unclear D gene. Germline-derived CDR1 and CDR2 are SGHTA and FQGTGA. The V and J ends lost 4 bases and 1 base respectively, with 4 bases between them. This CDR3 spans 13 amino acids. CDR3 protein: CASSSKNTGELFF. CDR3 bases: TGTGCCAGCAGCTCCAAGAACACCGGGGAGCTGTTTTTT. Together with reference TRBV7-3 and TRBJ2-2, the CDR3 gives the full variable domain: GAGVSQTPSNKVTEKGKYVELRCDPISGHTALYWYRQSLGQGPEFLIYFQGTGAADDSGLPNDRFFAVRPEGSVSTLKIQRTERGDSAVYLCASSSKNTGELFFGEGSRLTVL.

The CDR3 nucleotides are TGCGCCAGCAGCCAAGATCTACTAGCGGGAGGGCTGACAGATACGCAGTATTTT. Encoded protein: CASSQDLLAGGLTDTQYF. The chain has TRBV4-1 and TRBJ2-3; 13 positions agree with TRBD2. The CDR3 spans 18 residues. V dropped 0 bases and J dropped 3; count of bases not matched to a gene: 6. Germline V gene lookup returns CDR1 MGHRA and CDR2 YSYEKL.

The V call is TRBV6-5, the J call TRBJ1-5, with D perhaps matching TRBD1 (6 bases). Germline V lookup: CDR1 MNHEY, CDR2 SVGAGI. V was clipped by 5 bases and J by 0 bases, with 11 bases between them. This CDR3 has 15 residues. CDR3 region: CASSTTGYSNQPQHF. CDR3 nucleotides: TGTGCCAGCAGTACCACAGGGTATAGCAATCAGCCCCAGCATTTT.

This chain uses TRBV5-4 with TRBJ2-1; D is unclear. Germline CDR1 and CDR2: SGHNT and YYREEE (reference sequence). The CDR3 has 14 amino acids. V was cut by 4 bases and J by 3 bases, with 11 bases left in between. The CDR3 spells CASSPRGFYNEQFF. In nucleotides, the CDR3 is TGTGCCAGCAGCCCTCGAGGCTTCTACAATGAGCAGTTCTTC.

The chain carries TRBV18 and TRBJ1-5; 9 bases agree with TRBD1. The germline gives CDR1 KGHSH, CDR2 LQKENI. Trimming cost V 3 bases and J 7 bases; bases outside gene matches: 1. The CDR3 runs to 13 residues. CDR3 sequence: CASSPGQGQPQHF. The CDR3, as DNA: TGTGCCAGCTCACCTGGACAGGGGCAGCCCCAGCATTTT.

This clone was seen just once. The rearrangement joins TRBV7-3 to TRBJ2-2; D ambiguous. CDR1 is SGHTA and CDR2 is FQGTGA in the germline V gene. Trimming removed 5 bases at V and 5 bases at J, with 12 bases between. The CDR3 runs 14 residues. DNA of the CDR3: TGTGCCAGCAGCCCGTCCACTTTAACCGGGGAGCTGTTTTTT. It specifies CASSPSTLTGELFF.

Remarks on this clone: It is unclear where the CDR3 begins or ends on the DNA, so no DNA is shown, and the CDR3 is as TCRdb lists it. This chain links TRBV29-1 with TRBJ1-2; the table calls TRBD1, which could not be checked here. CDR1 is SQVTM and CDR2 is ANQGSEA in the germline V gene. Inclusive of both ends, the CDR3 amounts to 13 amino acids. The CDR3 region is CSVGPGTGRLDTF.

The CDR3 sequence: CASSSRDRGEKLFF. The CDR3 nucleotides are TGTGCCAGCAGCTCCCGGGACAGGGGTGAAAAACTGTTTTTT. This chain links TRBV7-9 with TRBJ1-4; 10 bases are a match to TRBD1. Germline CDR1 and CDR2: SEHNR and FQNEAQ (reference sequence). The CDR3 covers 14 residues. V was pared by 4 bases and J by 7 bases, with 3 bases of the junction left unmatched. The whole variable domain, filled in from reference TRBV7-9 and TRBJ1-4, reads DTGVSQNPRHKITKRGQNVTFRCDPISEHNRLYWYRQTLGQGPEFLTYFQNEAQLEKSRLLSDRFSAERPKGSFSTLEIQRTEQGDSAMYLCASSSRDRGEKLFFGSGTQLSVL.

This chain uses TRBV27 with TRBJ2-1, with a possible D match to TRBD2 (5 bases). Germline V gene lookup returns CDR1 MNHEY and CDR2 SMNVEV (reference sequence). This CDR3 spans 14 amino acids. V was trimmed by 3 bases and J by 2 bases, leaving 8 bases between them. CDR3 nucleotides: TGTGCCAGCAGTTTCTCCGGGACCTACAATGAGCAGTTCTTC. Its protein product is CASSFSGTYNEQFF.

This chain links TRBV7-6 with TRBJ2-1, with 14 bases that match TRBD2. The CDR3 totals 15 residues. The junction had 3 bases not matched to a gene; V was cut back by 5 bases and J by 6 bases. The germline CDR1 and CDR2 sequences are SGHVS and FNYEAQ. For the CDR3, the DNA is TGTGCCAGCAGCCCGGGACTAGCGGGAGTCAATGAGCAGTTCTTC. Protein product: CASSPGLAGVNEQFF.

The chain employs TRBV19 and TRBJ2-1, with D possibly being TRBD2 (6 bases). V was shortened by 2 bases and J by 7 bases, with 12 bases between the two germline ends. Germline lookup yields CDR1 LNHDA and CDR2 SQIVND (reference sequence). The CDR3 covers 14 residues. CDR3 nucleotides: TGTGCCAGTAGTATAACCCCTGGGGGGAATGAGCAGTTCTTC. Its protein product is CASSITPGGNEQFF.